The 23 T cell receptor beta chains in this list originate from one sample, sequenced in a study of T-cell reconstitution after alpha-beta-depleted transplantation in children. Unique molecular identifiers were used in preparing the TCRbeta library. Each CDR3 protein gets one entry after TCRdb re-called the PCR reads with MiXCR. This sample has hundreds of thousands of distinct CDR3 sequences; more than 20% occur once, and the top ten carry around 14%. The source material was PBMCs, mostly from graft donor cells, sampled 360 days after TCRalphabeta/CD19-depleted stem cell transplant. The receptor source for this set is a boy in the first two years of life who had a stem cell transplant for acute myeloid leukemia, so the T cells may come from the graft donor.

V is TRBV4-3 and J is TRBJ2-3; TRBD2 is a possible D gene (7 bases). The germline CDR1 and CDR2 sequences are LGHNA and YSLEER. The V and J ends lost 1 base and 5 bases respectively, with 19 bases between them. This CDR3 is built from 17 residues. CDR3 DNA: TGCGCCAGCAGCCAAGTAAGGGGGGGACCCAAGATAGATACGCAGTATTTT. It is translated as CASSQVRGGPKIDTQYF.

This clonotype occurred a few times. The CDR3 region is CASSKLEGRINQPQHF. The CDR3 DNA reads as TGTGCCAGCAGCAAATTGGAGGGACGAATCAATCAGCCCCAGCATTTT. The chain uses TRBV21-1 and TRBJ1-5. TRBV21-1 is classified as a pseudogene. This CDR3 has 16 amino acids.

This clonotype was counted between two and nine times. The chain employs TRBV5-1 and TRBJ1-6; D might be TRBD1 (5 bases). The V end lost 5 bases, the J end lost 7 bases, and 16 bases lay between the germline ends. The CDR3 contains 15 residues. CDR1 is SGHRS, CDR2 YFSETQ, per germline. The CDR3: CASRSPDWGNSPLHF. The CDR3 DNA is TGCGCCAGCAGGTCCCCGGACTGGGGGAATTCACCCCTCCACTTT.

The chain couples TRBV12-3 or TRBV12-4 to TRBJ2-7; TRBD1 matches at 8 bases. This CDR3 has 14 residues. V lost 6 bases and J lost 7; bases outside the gene matches: 11. DNA of the CDR3: TGTGCCAGCAGGCTCGACAGGGGCTGGGGTGAGCAGTACTTC. Translated, it gives CASRLDRGWGEQYF.

This clonotype was found many times. The chain has TRBV12-3 or TRBV12-4 and TRBJ2-3; 7 nucleotides match TRBD1. The junction had 7 bases not matched to a gene; V was cut back by 5 bases and J by 2 bases. This CDR3 region has 15 residues. The CDR3 spells CASSPPGQSTDTQYF. In nucleotides, the CDR3 is TGTGCCAGCAGTCCTCCGGGACAGTCCACAGATACGCAGTATTTT.

There are many counts of this clonotype. The rearrangement uses TRBV29-1 and TRBJ2-7; D is possibly TRBD1 or TRBD2 (5 bases each). Germline V gene lookup returns CDR1 SQVTM and CDR2 ANQGSEA. Trimming shortened V by 3 bases and J by 0 bases, and 6 bases separated the two germline ends. CDR3 length: 12 amino acids. The CDR3 is CSVDGGSYEQYF. CDR3 nucleotide sequence: TGCAGCGTTGATGGGGGCTCCTACGAGCAGTACTTC.

The V and J genes are TRBV7-9 and TRBJ1-2, with 8 bases that match TRBD1. J lost 2 bases, V lost 0 bases, and 2 bases had no gene match. CDR3 length equals 15 residues. CDR1 is SEHNR and CDR2 is FQNEAQ in the germline V gene (reference sequence). CDR3 region: CASSLAPGGNYGYTF. The CDR3 DNA reads as TGTGCCAGCAGCTTAGCACCAGGGGGCAACTATGGCTACACCTTC.

V usage is TRBV7-2 and J usage is TRBJ2-7; D ambiguous. V lost 3 bases to trimming and J lost 7 bases, with 13 bases between them. The CDR3 sequence is 13 residues long. CDR1 SGHTA and CDR2 FQGNSA come from the germline V gene. The CDR3 loop reads CASSFFPLQEQYV. CDR3 DNA: TGTGCCAGCAGCTTTTTCCCATTACAGGAGCAGTACGTC.

This clonotype was picked up one time. The chain combines TRBV15 with TRBJ2-3; 9 nucleotides agree with TRBD1. The germline V gene has CDR1 LNHNV and CDR2 YYDKDF (reference sequence). V was clipped by 0 bases and J by 3 bases; unmatched bases: 7. This CDR3 comprises 17 residues. The CDR3 DNA reads TGTGCCACCAGCAGAGATTTTCACAGGGGGCGGACAGATACGCAGTATTTT. Translating it yields CATSRDFHRGRTDTQYF. Complete variable domain (other parts from reference TRBV15 and TRBJ2-3): DAMVIQNPRYQVTQFGKPVTLSCSQTLNHNVMYWYQQKSSQAPKLLFHYYDKDFNNEADTPDNFQSRRPNTSFCFLDIRSPGLGDTAMYLCATSRDFHRGRTDTQYFGPGTRLTVL.

This clonotype was seen only a few times. V usage is TRBV5-1 and J usage is TRBJ2-1, with 8 nucleotides matching TRBD1. Trimming at V came to 2 bases and at J to 0 bases, leaving 13 bases not matched to a gene. Germline V gene sequence: CDR1 SGHRS, CDR2 YFSETQ. The CDR3 totals 19 residues. CDR3 sequence: CASSFGDLTGVSSYNEQFF. Here the CDR3 DNA reads TGCGCCAGCAGCTTCGGAGATCTGACAGGGGTATCCTCCTACAATGAGCAGTTCTTC. The full variable domain, completed using reference TRBV5-1 and TRBJ2-1, is KAGVTQTPRYLIKTRGQQVTLSCSPISGHRSVSWYQQTPGQGLQFLFEYFSETQRNKGNFPGRFSGRQFSNSRSEMNVSTLELGDSALYLCASSFGDLTGVSSYNEQFFGPGTRLTVL.

The chain links TRBV12-3 or TRBV12-4 to TRBJ2-1; D remains unclear. The V end was cut by 4 bases, the J end by 3 bases, with 4 bases between. The CDR3 spans 12 residues. Here the CDR3 reads CASSWVYNEQFF. CDR3 in DNA: TGTGCCAGCAGTTGGGTCTACAATGAGCAGTTCTTC.

This clonotype was detected only a few times. The V and J genes are TRBV7-3 and TRBJ2-2; D unresolved. The V and J ends lost 6 bases and 6 bases respectively, with 14 bases between them. Germline V gives CDR1 SGHTA, CDR2 FQGTGA. The CDR3 spans 14 residues. The CDR3 nucleotides read TGTGCCAGCAGTTCCCTACTCTCCCCCGGGGAGCTGTTTTTT. Translating it yields CASSSLLSPGELFF.

This clonotype was recorded at least ten times. The V call is TRBV20-1, the J call TRBJ2-5; no clear D. The CDR3 contains 12 residues. Germline CDR1 is DFQATT and CDR2 is SNEGSKA (reference sequence). Trimming stripped 4 bases from V and 0 bases from J, with 6 bases between. The CDR3 nucleotides read TGCAGTGCTAAAGGCCACCAAGAGACCCAGTACTTC. This translates into CSAKGHQETQYF.

V gene TRBV20-1 combines with J gene TRBJ2-1; 9 nucleotides align to TRBD1. Germline CDR1 DFQATT, CDR2 SNEGSKA (reference sequence). This CDR3 has 18 amino acids. V lost 1 base, J lost 5 bases, and 15 bases stayed unmatched. The CDR3 protein is CSARVRDRAGPVHNEQFF. The CDR3, as DNA: TGCAGTGCTAGAGTAAGGGACAGGGCCGGCCCCGTACACAATGAGCAGTTCTTC.

There are many counts of this clonotype. In DNA, the CDR3 is TGCGCCAGCAGCTTCAGCAGACAGGGTGGAGGAGAGACCCAGTACTTC. Residues: CASSFSRQGGGETQYF. The genes are TRBV5-1 and TRBJ2-5; 7 nucleotides agree with TRBD1. CDR3 length: 16 residues. CDR1 SGHRS and CDR2 YFSETQ come from the germline V gene. The junction had 11 bases not matched to a gene; V was cut back by 2 bases and J by 4 bases.

Here the CDR3 reads CASIHRDRRDTGELFF. The DNA for the CDR3 is TGTGCCAGCATCCACCGGGACAGGAGGGACACCGGGGAGCTGTTTTTT. The J gene is TRBJ2-2, the V gene TRBV12-3 or TRBV12-4; TRBD1 matches 8 bases. With 7 bases clipped from V and 3 bases from J, the junction kept 10 bases outside the gene matches. The CDR3 is 16 amino acids.

The chain couples TRBV12-3 or TRBV12-4 to TRBJ2-3, with 8 bases matching TRBD2. The ends lost 5 bases at V and 2 bases at J; junction bases unmatched: 9. The CDR3 has 16 residues. The CDR3 loop is CASSRRSGATTDTQYF. As DNA, the CDR3 is TGTGCCAGCAGTCGCCGTAGCGGGGCGACCACAGATACGCAGTATTTT.

V gene TRBV21-1 combines with J gene TRBJ1-1; the tabulated D call, TRBD1, remains unverified against the DNA. TRBV21-1 is a pseudogene segment. The CDR3 is 15 amino acids. CDR3 nucleotides: TGTGCCAGCAGCCCGTGGACACTTCTCGACACTGAAGCTTTCTTT. Residues: CASSPWTLLDTEAFF.

This clonotype was detected many times. The rearrangement joins TRBV9 to TRBJ1-1, with 7 positions matching TRBD1. J was trimmed by 6 bases and V by 3 bases; bases with no gene match: 5. Per germline, CDR1 SGDLS and CDR2 YYNGEE. The CDR3 spans 13 residues. The CDR3 DNA sequence: TGTGCCAGCAGCGCGGGACAGCCCTCTGAAGCTTTCTTT. Amino acid sequence: CASSAGQPSEAFF.

In this sample, this clonotype turned up a few times. The V and J genes are TRBV5-1 and TRBJ2-7, with D tentatively TRBD2 (6 bases). V was clipped by 4 bases and J by 3 bases, with 20 bases between them. Germline V CDR1 and CDR2: SGHRS, YFSETQ. This CDR3 is built from 16 residues. The CDR3 reads CASSGLTSSPDYEQYV. The CDR3 coding sequence is TGCGCCAGCAGCGGACTAACTAGTTCTCCCGACTACGAGCAGTACGTC.

V gene TRBV20-1 combines with J gene TRBJ2-3, with a weak D call TRBD1 (6 bases). V lost 3 bases and J 4 bases, leaving 17 bases between the germline ends. CDR1 and CDR2 (germline): DFQATT, SNEGSKA (reference sequence). This CDR3 comprises 15 residues. The CDR3: CSASDERGIPDTQYF. CDR3 nucleotides: TGCAGTGCTAGTGACGAAAGGGGGATCCCAGATACGCAGTATTTT.

This clonotype was seen a handful of times. The genes are TRBV28 and TRBJ2-1; D remains ambiguous. The CDR3 is 13 residues long. Germline V gives CDR1 MDHEN, CDR2 SYDVKM. Deletions cut 3 bases from V and 8 bases from J, with 11 bases between. DNA of the CDR3: TGTGCCAGCAGTTTGACCCTAGGTTATGAGCAGTTCTTC. Its protein is CASSLTLGYEQFF.

This clonotype was recorded at least ten times. CDR3 in amino acids: CASSQNLGGTEAFF. CDR3 in DNA: TGCGCCAGCAGCCAGAACTTGGGGGGCACTGAAGCTTTCTTT. The chain is built from TRBV4-1 and TRBJ1-1, with D possibly matching TRBD1 (5 bases). Germline values: CDR1 MGHRA, CDR2 YSYEKL. V was clipped by 3 bases and J by 4 bases, with 12 bases between them. This CDR3 is built from 14 residues.